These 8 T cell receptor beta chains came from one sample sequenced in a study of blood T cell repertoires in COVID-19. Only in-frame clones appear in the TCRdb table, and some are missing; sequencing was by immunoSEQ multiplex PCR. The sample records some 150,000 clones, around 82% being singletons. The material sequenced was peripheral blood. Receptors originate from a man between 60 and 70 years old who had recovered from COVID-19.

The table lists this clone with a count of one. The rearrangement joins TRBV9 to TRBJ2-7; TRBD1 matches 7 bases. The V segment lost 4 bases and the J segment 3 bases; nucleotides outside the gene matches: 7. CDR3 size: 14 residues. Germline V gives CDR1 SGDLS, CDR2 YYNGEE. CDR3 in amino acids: CASSKGGRNYEQYF. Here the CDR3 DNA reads TGTGCCAGCAGCAAAGGGGGCAGAAACTACGAGCAGTACTTC.

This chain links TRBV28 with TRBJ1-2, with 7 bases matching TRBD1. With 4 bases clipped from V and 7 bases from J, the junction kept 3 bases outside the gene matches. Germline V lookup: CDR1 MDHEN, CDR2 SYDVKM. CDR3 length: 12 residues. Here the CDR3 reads CASSSTGFGYTF. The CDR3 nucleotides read TGTGCCAGCAGTTCGACAGGGTTTGGCTACACCTTC.

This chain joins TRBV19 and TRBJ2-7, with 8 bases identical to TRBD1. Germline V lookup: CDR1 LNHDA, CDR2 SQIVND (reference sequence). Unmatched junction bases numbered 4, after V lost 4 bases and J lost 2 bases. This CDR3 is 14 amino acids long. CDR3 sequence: CASSNGQGPYEQYF. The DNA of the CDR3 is TGTGCCAGTAGTAACGGACAGGGACCCTACGAGCAGTACTTC.

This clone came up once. The CDR3 nucleotides are TGCGCCAGCAACCCCATCACTCGGGGGGGCACAGATACGCAGTATTTT. Its protein product is CASNPITRGGTDTQYF. The V and J genes are TRBV5-1 and TRBJ2-3; 7 bases agree with TRBD2. The CDR3 spans 16 residues. Germline CDR1 SGHRS, CDR2 YFSETQ. V was clipped by 6 bases and J by 1 base; unmatched bases: 11.

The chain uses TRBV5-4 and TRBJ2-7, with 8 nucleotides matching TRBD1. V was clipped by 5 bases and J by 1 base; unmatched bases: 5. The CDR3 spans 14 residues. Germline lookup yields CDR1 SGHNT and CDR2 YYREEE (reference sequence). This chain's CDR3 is CASRPGQASYEQYF. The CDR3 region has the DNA TGTGCCAGCAGGCCGGGACAGGCATCCTACGAGCAGTACTTC.

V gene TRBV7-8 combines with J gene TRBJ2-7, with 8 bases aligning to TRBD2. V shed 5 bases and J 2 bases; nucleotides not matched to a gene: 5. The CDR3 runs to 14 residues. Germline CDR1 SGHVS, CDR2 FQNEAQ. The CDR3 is CASSLSGAAYEQYF. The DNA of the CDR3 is TGTGCCAGCAGCCTTAGCGGGGCCGCCTACGAGCAGTACTTC.

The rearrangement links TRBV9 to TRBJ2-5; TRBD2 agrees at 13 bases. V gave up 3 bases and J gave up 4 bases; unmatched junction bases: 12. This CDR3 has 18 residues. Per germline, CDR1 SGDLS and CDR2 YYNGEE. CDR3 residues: CASSGRETSGGFRETQYF. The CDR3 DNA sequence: TGTGCCAGCAGCGGAAGGGAGACTAGCGGGGGGTTTCGAGAGACCCAGTACTTC.

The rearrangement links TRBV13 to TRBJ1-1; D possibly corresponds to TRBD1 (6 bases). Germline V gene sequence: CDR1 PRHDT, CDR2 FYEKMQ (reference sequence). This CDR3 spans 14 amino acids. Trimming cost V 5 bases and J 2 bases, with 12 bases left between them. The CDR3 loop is CASSPLQGNTEAFF. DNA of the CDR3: TGTGCCAGCAGCCCCCTACAGGGAAACACTGAAGCTTTCTTT.